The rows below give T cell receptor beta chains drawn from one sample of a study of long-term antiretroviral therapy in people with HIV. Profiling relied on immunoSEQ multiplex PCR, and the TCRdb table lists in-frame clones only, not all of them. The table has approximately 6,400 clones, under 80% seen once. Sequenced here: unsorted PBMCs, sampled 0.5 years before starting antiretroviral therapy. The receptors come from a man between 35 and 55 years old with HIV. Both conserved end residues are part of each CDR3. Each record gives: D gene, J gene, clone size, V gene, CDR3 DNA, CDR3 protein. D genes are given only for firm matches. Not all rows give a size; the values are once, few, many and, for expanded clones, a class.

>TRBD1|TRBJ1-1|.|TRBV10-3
TGTGCCATCAGACAGGGGCACACTGAAGCTTTCTTT
CAIRQGHTEAFF
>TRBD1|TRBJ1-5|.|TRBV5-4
TGTGCCAGCAGCTCCCGGGGACAGGGTGAAGTCGGCAATCAGCCCCAGCATTTT
CASSSRGQGEVGNQPQHF
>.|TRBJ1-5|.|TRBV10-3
TGTGCCATCAGTGAGGGTAGTCAGAATCAGCCCCAGCATTTT
CAISEGSQNQPQHF
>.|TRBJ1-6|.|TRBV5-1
TGCGCCAGCAGCTTGATAGGGTCCCATTCACCCCTCCACTTT
CASSLIGSHSPLHF
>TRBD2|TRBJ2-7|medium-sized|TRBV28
TGTGCCAGCAGCCCCAGCGGGGGGGCTCCCGAGCAGTACTTC
CASSPSGGAPEQYF
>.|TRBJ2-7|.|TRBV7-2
TGTGCCAGCAGCTTAGGGGGCATGTCCTACGAGCAGTACTTC
CASSLGGMSYEQYF
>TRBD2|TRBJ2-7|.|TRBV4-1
TGCGCCAGCAGCCAAAACCTAGCGGGGGGGTACGAGCAGTACTTC
CASSQNLAGGYEQYF
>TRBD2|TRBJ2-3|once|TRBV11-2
TGTGCCAGCAGCTTAGTTGTAGGACTAGCGGGGGGGCCAGATACGCAGTATTTT
CASSLVVGLAGGPDTQYF
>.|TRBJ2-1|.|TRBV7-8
TGTGCCAGCAGCTCCCGAAATAGCTACAATGAGCAGTTCTTC
CASSSRNSYNEQFF
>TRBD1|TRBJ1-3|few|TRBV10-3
TGTGCCACCGCCACCGGACAGGGTACCGGAAACACCATATATTTT
CATATGQGTGNTIYF
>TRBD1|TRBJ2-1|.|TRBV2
TGTGCCAGCAGTGAGGAACAGGGGCTTTATGAGCAGTTCTTC
CASSEEQGLYEQFF
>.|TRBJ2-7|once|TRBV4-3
TGCGCCAGCAGCCAAGACCGGACAGAAGCCTACGAGCAGTACTTC
CASSQDRTEAYEQYF
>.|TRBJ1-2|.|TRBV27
TGTGCCAGCAGTGCAGGACCAAACCCGAGTGGCTACACCTTC
CASSAGPNPSGYTF
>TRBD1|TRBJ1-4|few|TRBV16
TGTGCCAGCACCTTCACAGGGGGAGATGAAAAACTGTTTTTT
CASTFTGGDEKLFF
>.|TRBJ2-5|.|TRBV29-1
TGCAGCGCCTCACAGGGACAAGAGACCCAGTACTTC
CSASQGQETQYF
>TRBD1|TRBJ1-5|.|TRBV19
TGTGCCAGTAGTATACCCGCCTCGACAGGGGTTAATCAGCCCCAGCATTTT
CASSIPASTGVNQPQHF
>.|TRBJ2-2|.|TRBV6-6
TGTGCCAGCAGCCCCGCCCGGGACTTGCACGGGGAGCTGTTTTTT
CASSPARDLHGELFF
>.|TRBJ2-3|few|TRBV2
TGTGCCAGCAGTGTTGAAGGCACAGATACGCAGTATTTT
CASSVEGTDTQYF
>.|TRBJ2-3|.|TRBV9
TGTGCCAGCAGCTTAAGGGACGGGGACACAGATACGCAGTATTTT
CASSLRDGDTDTQYF
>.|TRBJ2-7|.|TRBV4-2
TGTGCCAGCAGCCAAGAGAACGAGCGGATTAACTACGAGCAGTACTTC
CASSQENERINYEQYF
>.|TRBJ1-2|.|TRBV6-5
TGTGCCAGCAGTTACGCAGCTAACTATGGCTACACCTTC
CASSYAANYGYTF
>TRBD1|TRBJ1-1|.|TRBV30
TGTGCCTGGCGGACAGGGCTGAACACTGAAGCTTTCTTT
CAWRTGLNTEAFF
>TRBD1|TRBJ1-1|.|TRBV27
TGTGCCAGCAGTCTGCGACAGGGGAACACTGAAGCTTTCTTT
CASSLRQGNTEAFF
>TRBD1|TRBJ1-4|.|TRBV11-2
TGTGCCAGCAGCTCCGGGACAGGTGAAAAACTGTTTTTT
CASSSGTGEKLFF
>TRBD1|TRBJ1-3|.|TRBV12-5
TGTGCTAGTGGTTTGGTCCCAGGGGGCTCTGGAAACACCATATATTTT
CASGLVPGGSGNTIYF
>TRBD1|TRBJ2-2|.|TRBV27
TGTGCCAGCCGGACAGGGGGAAACACCGGGGAGCTGTTTTTT
CASRTGGNTGELFF
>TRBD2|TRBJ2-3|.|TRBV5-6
TGTGCCAGCAGCCGACTAGCGGGGGGACAATCAGATACGCAGTATTTT
CASSRLAGGQSDTQYF
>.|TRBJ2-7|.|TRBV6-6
TGTGCCAGCAGTACCCGGGCAGGGCACGTTGGGGAGCAGTACTTC
CASSTRAGHVGEQYF
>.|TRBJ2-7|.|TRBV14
TGTGCCAGCAGCCAAGCCTTCGGGGAGCAGTACTTC
CASSQAFGEQYF
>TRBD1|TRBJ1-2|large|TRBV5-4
TGTGCCAGCAGCGTGACAGGGGGCGATGGCTACACCTTC
CASSVTGGDGYTF
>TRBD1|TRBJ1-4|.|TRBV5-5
TGTGCCAGCAGCTCACAGGGGACTAATGAAAAACTGTTTTTT
CASSSQGTNEKLFF
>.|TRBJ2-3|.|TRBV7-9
TGTGCCAGCAGCTTAGGGCAGGTAAAAGATACGCAGTATTTT
CASSLGQVKDTQYF
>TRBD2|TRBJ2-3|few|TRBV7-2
TGTGCCAGCAGCCCCCTCGGGGGGACAGATACGCAGTATTTT
CASSPLGGTDTQYF
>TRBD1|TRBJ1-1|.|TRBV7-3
TGTGCCAGCAGCTTACAGGGGGCTACTGAAGCTTTCTTT
CASSLQGATEAFF
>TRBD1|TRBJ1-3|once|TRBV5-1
TGCGCCAGCAGCACAGGGGAGGTGGCTAGAAACACCATATATTTT
CASSTGEVARNTIYF
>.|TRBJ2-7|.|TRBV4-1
TGCGCCAGCAGCCAAGTAAGGAGCTACGAGCAGTACTTC
CASSQVRSYEQYF
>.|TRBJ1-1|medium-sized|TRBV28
TGTGCCAGCAGTTTATCAGGAAACACTGAAGCTTTCTTT
CASSLSGNTEAFF
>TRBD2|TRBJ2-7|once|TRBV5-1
TGCGCCAGCAGCTTGGAGCGGGGGGGTGGGACCTACGAGCAGTACTTC
CASSLERGGGTYEQYF
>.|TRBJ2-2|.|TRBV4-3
TGCGCCAGCAGCCGAGACACCGGGGAGCTGTTTTTT
CASSRDTGELFF
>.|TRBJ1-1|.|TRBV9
TGTGCCAGCAGCGTAGCTACAGGGAACACTGAAGCTTTCTTT
CASSVATGNTEAFF
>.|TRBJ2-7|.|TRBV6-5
TGTGCCAGCAGTGATACGGGACTCTACTACGAGCAGTACTTC
CASSDTGLYYEQYF
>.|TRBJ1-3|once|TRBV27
TGTGCCAGCAGTTTAAGGGACGGAGCCTCTGGAAACACCATATATTTT
CASSLRDGASGNTIYF
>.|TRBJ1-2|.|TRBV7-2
TGTGCCAGCAGCTTAGACGGCAGTCCAAACTATGGCTACACCTTC
CASSLDGSPNYGYTF